This TCR beta chain was captured by sequencing in a study of cytomegalovirus exposure and HLA in healthy donors. Study conclusions and caveats: Testing in vitro showed a few CMV-associated chains specific for CMV antigens.

The length of the CDR3 is 13 residues. The ends lost 8 bases at V and 3 bases at J; junction bases unmatched: 8. The germline CDR1 and CDR2 sequences are GTSNPN and SVGIG (reference sequence). As concerns this clone: The antigen is not known.

Amplification used 60 Vbeta primers and 13 Jbeta primers. Using immunoSEQ multiplex PCR, the repertoire was profiled, and TCRdb retains in-frame clones only, with some absent. The sample yields about 33,000 clones, of which the top ten take up approximately 4.5%. Healthy bone marrow donors made up the donors. The source material was PBMCs. This rearrangement joins TRBV30 to TRBJ2-7, with 9 bases lining up with TRBD1. This clonotype was obtained from a woman in her 40s in good health and CMV-seropositive. The CDR3 here is CAPRGTGLYEQYF. CDR3 DNA sequence: TGTGCCCCTCGCGGGACAGGGCTCTACGAGCAGTACTTC.